Listed below are T cell receptor beta chains from one sample, sequenced in a study of T cell clusters in autoimmune cytopenias. TCRdb reanalyzed the multiplex PCR reads and collapses them to one entry per CDR3 protein, without DNA. Its listing shows approximately 5,200 distinct CDR3 sequences. The sample was also reused in another study, on T cell repertoires in aging, cancer and after chemotherapy.

Sequenced material: peripheral blood. These receptors were obtained from a human donor in good health. Each CDR3 is given with its conserved first and last residue. The listing skips clone size in some rows; elsewhere it reads once, few, many or a size class.

v_gene,abundance,j_gene,CDR3aa
TRBV19,-,TRBJ2-7,CASSTGTGITYEQYF
TRBV27,-,TRBJ1-5,CASSFEPHGNQPQHF
TRBV12-3/TRBV12-4,-,TRBJ2-3,CASSFGLAGSDTQYF
TRBV10-3,-,TRBJ2-1,CAISDSGRARVGYNEQFF
TRBV5-5,-,TRBJ2-6,CASSPDGAGANVLTF
TRBV19,-,TRBJ2-4,CASSIVWAGHRLAKNIQYF
TRBV27,medium-sized,TRBJ2-2,CASSLRATNTGELFF
TRBV30,-,TRBJ2-3,CAWSVAAGGGPGTQYF
TRBV5-6,medium-sized,TRBJ2-7,CASSSGTFQPYEQYF
TRBV27,-,TRBJ2-1,CASSFLVDPPSSYNEQFF
TRBV5-6,-,TRBJ2-7,CASSLGAGLYEQYF
TRBV12-3/TRBV12-4,-,TRBJ2-1,CASCCGGSPVNEQFF
TRBV12-3/TRBV12-4,-,TRBJ2-1,CASSVPARRGDEQFF
TRBV6-2/TRBV6-3,-,TRBJ2-1,CASTAWGVTYNEQFF
TRBV15,-,TRBJ1-1,CATSRDEGLNTEAFF
TRBV12-3/TRBV12-4,medium-sized,TRBJ2-3,CASSHRTGDTQYF
TRBV18,-,TRBJ1-5,CASSPSQGLNQPQHF
TRBV6-5,-,TRBJ2-6,CASSYLGFGANVLTF
TRBV4-3,-,TRBJ2-1,CASSPSRLASYNEQFF
TRBV30,-,TRBJ1-1,CAWRPRAGADTEAFF
TRBV6-2/TRBV6-3,-,TRBJ2-5,CASSRDRGRQETQYF
TRBV27,medium-sized,TRBJ2-1,CASSLGANEQFF
TRBV15,medium-sized,TRBJ2-2,CATSRDHKAGKTGELFF
TRBV6-5,-,TRBJ1-1,CASSPSTTGFGAFF
TRBV6-5,-,TRBJ2-7,CATGDYSYEQYF
TRBV5-5,medium-sized,TRBJ2-2,CASSLAPSGYYTGELFF
TRBV5-4,medium-sized,TRBJ2-3,CASSLSTRSTDTQYF
TRBV19,-,TRBJ2-7,CASSGRQGWYEQYF
TRBV7-2,-,TRBJ2-7,CASSFDRGSYEQYF
TRBV18,-,TRBJ2-6,CASSPRTAGLLTGANVLTF
TRBV5-5,-,TRBJ2-7,CASRSASSTYEQYF
TRBV5-6,medium-sized,TRBJ2-3,CASSPVDRGWADTQYF
TRBV19,-,TRBJ2-3,CASSPGGGLSTDTQYF
TRBV29-1,medium-sized,TRBJ2-1,CSVESPGIDEQFF